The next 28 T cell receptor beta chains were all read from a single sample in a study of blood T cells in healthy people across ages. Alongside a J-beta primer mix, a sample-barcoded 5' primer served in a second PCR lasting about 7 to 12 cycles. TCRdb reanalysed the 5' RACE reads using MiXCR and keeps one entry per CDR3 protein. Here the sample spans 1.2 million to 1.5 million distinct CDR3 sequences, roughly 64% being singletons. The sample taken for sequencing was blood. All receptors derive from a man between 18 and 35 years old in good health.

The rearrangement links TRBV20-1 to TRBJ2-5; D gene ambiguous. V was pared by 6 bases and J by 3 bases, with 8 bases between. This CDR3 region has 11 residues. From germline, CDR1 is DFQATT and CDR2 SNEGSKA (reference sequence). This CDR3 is CSAGPKETQYF. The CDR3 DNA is TGCAGTGCGGGCCCGAAAGAGACCCAGTACTTC.

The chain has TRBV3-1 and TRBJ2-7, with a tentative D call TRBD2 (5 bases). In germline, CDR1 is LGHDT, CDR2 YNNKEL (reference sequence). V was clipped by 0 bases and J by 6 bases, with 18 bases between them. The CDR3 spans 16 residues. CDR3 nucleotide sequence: TGTGCCAGCAGCCAAGATTACCCGGAGGCTACTTCCGAGCAGTACTTC. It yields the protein CASSQDYPEATSEQYF.

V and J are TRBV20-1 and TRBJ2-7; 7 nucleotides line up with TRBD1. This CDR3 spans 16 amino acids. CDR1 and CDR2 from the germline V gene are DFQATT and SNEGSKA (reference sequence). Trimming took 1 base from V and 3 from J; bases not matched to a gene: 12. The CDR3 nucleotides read TGCAGTGCTAGAGCCGCAGACAGGGACCTTTTCTACGAGCAGTACTTC. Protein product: CSARAADRDLFYEQYF.

CDR3 coding DNA: TGTGCCAGCAGTTACTCGCGGAGCGGGAGCTCTAGCACAGATACGCAGTATTTT. Encoded protein: CASSYSRSGSSSTDTQYF. The V and J genes are TRBV6-5 and TRBJ2-3; TRBD2 matches 8 bases. Per germline, CDR1 MNHEY and CDR2 SVGAGI. This CDR3 is 18 amino acids long. V lost 0 bases, J lost 0 bases, and 8 bases stayed unmatched.

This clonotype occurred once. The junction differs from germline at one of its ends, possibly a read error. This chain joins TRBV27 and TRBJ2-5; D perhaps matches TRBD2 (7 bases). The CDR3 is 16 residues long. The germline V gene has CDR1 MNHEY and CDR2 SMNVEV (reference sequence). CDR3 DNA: TGTGCCAGCAGTTTATCGGGGGGGCCCGACCAGGAGACCCAGTACTTC. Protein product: CASSLSGGPDQETQYF.

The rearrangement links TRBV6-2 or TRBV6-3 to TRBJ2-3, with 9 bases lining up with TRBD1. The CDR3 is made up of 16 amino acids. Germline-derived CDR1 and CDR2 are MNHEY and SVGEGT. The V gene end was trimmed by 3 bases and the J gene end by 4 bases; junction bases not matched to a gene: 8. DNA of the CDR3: TGTGCCAGCAGTTATAGCCGGGACAGGGAATCAGATACGCAGTATTTT. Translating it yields CASSYSRDRESDTQYF.

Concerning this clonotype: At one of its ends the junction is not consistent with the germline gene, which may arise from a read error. Here the CDR3 DNA reads TGTGCCAGCAGTGAAGTAGACAACTCCTACGAGCAGTACTTT. Its translation: CASSEVDNSYEQYF. The V and J genes are TRBV2 and TRBJ2-7; D gene uncertain. The CDR3 runs 14 residues. CDR1 and CDR2 from the germline V gene are SNHLY and FYNNEI.

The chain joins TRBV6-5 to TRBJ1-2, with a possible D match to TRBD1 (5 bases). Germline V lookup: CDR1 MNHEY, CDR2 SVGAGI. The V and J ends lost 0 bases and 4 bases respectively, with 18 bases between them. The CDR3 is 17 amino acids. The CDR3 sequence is CASSYSLGDGDAYGYTF. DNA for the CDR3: TGTGCCAGCAGTTACTCGTTGGGGGACGGCGATGCCTATGGCTACACCTTC.

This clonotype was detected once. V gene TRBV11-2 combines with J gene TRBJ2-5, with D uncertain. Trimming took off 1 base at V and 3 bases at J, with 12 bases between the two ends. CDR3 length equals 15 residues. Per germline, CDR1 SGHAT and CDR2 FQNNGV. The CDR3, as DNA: TGTGCCAGCAGCTTAGGGTCGGGTTCAGAAGAGACCCAGTACTTC. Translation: CASSLGSGSEETQYF.

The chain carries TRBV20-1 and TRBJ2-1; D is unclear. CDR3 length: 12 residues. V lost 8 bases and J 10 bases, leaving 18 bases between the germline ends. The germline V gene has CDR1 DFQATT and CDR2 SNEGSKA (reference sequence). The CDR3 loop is CSFQDEPVEQFF. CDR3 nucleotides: TGCAGTTTCCAGGACGAGCCTGTGGAGCAGTTCTTC.

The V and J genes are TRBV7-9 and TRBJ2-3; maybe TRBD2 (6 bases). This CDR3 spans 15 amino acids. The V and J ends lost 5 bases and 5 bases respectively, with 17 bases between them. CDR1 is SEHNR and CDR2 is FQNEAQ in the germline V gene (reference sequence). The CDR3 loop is CASSLPGGEGDTQYF. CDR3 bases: TGTGCCAGCAGCCTCCCTGGCGGGGAAGGAGATACGCAGTATTTT.

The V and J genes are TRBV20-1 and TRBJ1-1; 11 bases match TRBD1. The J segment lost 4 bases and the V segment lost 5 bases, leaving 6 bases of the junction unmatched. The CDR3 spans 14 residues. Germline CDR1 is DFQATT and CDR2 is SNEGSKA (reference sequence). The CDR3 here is CSASRTGGSTEAFF. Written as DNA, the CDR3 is TGCAGTGCTTCTCGGACAGGGGGCAGCACTGAAGCTTTCTTT.

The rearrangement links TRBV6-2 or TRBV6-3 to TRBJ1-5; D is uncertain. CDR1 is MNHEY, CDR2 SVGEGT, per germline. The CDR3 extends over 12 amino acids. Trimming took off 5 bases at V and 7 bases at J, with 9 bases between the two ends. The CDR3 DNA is TGTGCCAGCAGTGACCGGCAGCAGCCCCAGCATTTT. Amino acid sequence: CASSDRQQPQHF.

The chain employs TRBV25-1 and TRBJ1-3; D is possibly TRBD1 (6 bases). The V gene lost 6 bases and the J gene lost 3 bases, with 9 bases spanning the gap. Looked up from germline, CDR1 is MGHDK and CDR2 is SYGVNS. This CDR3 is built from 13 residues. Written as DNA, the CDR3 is TGTGCCAGCAGGACAGGTGATGGAAACACCATATATTTT. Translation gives CASRTGDGNTIYF.

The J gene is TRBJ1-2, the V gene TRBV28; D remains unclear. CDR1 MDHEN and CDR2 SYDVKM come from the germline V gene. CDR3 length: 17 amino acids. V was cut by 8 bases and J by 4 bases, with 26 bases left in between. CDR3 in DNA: TGTGCCAGCCGTATCCCCCTAACAAGGACCCTTACCTATGGCTACACCTTC. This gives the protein CASRIPLTRTLTYGYTF.

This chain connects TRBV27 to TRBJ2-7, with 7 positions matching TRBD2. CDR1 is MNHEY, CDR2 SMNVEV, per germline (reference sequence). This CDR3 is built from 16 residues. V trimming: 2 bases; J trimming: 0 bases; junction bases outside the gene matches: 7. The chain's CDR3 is CASSLTGGSSSYEQYF. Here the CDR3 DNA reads TGTGCCAGCAGTTTAACGGGGGGATCGAGCTCCTACGAGCAGTACTTC.

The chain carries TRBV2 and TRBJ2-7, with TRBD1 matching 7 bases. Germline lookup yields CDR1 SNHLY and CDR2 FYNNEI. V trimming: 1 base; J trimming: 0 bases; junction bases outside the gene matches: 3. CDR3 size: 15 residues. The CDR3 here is CASSEGGTASYEQYF. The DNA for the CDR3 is TGTGCCAGCAGTGAAGGGGGGACAGCCTCCTACGAGCAGTACTTC.

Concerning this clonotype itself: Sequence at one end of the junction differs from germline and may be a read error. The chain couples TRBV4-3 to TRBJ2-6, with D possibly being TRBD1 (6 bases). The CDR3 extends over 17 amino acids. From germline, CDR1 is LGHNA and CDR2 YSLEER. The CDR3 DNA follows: TGCGCCAGCAGCCAAGCCCCACAGGGTTCCGGGGCCAACGTCCCGACTTTC. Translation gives CASSQAPQGSGANVPTF.

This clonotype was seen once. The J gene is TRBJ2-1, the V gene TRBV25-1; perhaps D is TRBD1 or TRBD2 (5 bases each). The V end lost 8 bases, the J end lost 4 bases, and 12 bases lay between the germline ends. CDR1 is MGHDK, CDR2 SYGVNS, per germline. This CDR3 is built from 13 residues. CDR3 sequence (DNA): TGTGCCAGCCACGGGAAGGGGTACAATGAGCAGTTCTTC. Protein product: CASHGKGYNEQFF.

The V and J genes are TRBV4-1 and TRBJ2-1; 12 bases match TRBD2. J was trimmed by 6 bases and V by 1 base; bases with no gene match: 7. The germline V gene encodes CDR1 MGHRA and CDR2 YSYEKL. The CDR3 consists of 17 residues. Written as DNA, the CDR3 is TGCGCCAGCAGCCAAGTTGGGAAACTAGCGGGAGGCAATGAGCAGTTCTTC. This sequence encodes CASSQVGKLAGGNEQFF.

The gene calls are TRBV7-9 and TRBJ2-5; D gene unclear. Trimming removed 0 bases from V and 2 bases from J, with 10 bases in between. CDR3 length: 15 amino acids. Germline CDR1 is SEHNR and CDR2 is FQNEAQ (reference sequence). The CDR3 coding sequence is TGTGCCAGCAGCTTAGCTAGTAGACTTCAAGAGACCCAGTACTTC. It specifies CASSLASRLQETQYF.

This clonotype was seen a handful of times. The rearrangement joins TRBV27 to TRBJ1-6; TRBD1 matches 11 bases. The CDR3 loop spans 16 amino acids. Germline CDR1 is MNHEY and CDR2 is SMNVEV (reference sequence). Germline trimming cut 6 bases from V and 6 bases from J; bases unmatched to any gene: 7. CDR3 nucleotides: TGTGCCAGCAGGACTTGGGGACAGGGGGTTAATTCACCCCTCCACTTT. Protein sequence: CASRTWGQGVNSPLHF.

CDR3 DNA sequence: TGTGCCAGCAGTTCCAAAGCAAGCCTCCAAGAGACCCAGTACTTC. This encodes CASSSKASLQETQYF. The chain carries TRBV28 and TRBJ2-4; D unclear. The DNA end favors TRBJ2-5, so the J call may be wrong. CDR3 size: 15 residues. Germline V lookup: CDR1 MDHEN, CDR2 SYDVKM.

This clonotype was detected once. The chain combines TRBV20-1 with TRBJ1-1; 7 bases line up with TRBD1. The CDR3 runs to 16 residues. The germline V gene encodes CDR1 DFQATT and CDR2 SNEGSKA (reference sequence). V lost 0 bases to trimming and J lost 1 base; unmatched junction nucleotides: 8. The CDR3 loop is CSAREPRQGTNTEAFF. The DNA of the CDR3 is TGCAGTGCTAGAGAACCTAGACAGGGAACGAACACTGAAGCTTTCTTT.

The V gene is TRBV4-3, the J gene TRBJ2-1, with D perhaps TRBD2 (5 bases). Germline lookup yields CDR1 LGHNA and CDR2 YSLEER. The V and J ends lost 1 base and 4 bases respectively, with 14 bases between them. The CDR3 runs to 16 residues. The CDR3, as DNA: TGCGCCAGCAGCCAAGCTCGCAGCGGCCTTTACAATGAGCAGTTCTTC. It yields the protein CASSQARSGLYNEQFF.

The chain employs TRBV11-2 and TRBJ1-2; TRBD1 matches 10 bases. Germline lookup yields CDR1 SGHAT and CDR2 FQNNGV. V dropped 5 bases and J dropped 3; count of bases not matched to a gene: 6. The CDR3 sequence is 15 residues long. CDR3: CASSRRGTGDYGYTF. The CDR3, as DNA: TGTGCCAGCAGCCGTCGAGGGACAGGGGACTATGGCTACACCTTC. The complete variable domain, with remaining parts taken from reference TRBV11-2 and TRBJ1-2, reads EAGVAQSPRYKIIEKRQSVAFWCNPISGHATLYWYQQILGQGPKLLIQFQNNGVVDDSQLPKDRFSAERLKGVDSTLKIQPAKLEDSAVYLCASSRRGTGDYGYTFGSGTRLTVV.

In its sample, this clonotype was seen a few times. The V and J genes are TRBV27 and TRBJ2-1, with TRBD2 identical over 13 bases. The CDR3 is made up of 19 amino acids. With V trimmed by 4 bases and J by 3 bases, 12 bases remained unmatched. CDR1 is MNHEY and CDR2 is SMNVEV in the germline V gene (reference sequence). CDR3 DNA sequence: TGTGCCAGCAGTTCCCATGGACTAGCGGGAGAAGTAGTCTACAATGAGCAGTTCTTC. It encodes CASSSHGLAGEVVYNEQFF.

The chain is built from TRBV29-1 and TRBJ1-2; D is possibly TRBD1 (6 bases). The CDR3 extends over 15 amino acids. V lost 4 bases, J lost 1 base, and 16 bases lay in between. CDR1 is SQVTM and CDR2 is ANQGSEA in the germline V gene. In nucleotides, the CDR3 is TGCAGCGTTGGCGGTAGACAGGAACTTAACTATGGCTACACCTTC. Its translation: CSVGGRQELNYGYTF.